These T cell receptor beta chains were read from a single sample in a study of cytomegalovirus exposure and HLA in healthy donors. TCRdb keeps only in-frame clones here, not all; method: immunoSEQ multiplex PCR. The sample carries roughly 190,000 clones, roughly 79% recorded once. Specimen: PBMCs. Source of these receptors: a woman aged 25 to 45 in good health and CMV-seropositive. Each CDR3 is given with its conserved first and last residue. The order of the fields is J gene, D gene, V gene, clone size, CDR3 DNA, CDR3 protein. A D gene is named only where the DNA matches it firmly. Size is omitted from some rows. Given values are once, few, many or a class for expanded clones.

>TRBJ2-2|TRBD2|TRBV7-6|-
TGTGCCAGCAGCAACCACGGGGACTACGCCGGGGAGCTGTTTTTT
CASSNHGDYAGELFF
>TRBJ2-7|-|TRBV5-4|few
TGTGCCAGCAGCTCCAAGACAGAAAACTACGAGCAGTACTTC
CASSSKTENYEQYF
>TRBJ1-1|TRBD1|TRBV19|-
TGTGCCACTATACTTCGGCAGGGGGCTACTGAAGCTTTCTTT
CATILRQGATEAFF
>TRBJ2-2|-|TRBV9|few
TGTGCCAGCGGGAGAGATGGGGACACCGGGGAGCTGTTTTTT
CASGRDGDTGELFF
>TRBJ1-2|-|TRBV6-1|-
TGTGCCAGCAGTGAAGCGGGAGAGTTTGGCTACACCTTC
CASSEAGEFGYTF
>TRBJ1-1|-|TRBV7-9|-
TGTGCCAGCAGCCTGACTGTGAACACTGAAGCTTTCTTT
CASSLTVNTEAFF
>TRBJ2-2|-|TRBV19|-
TGTGCCAGTAGTTTTCAGACAGGCGGCGGGGAGCTGTTTTTT
CASSFQTGGGELFF
>TRBJ1-2|-|TRBV5-1|few
TGCGCCAGCAGCTTGACCGCGGGGGGGCCGAACTATGGCTACACCTTC
CASSLTAGGPNYGYTF
>TRBJ1-1|-|TRBV27|-
TGTGCCAGCAGTTTATTAGGACAAGGGGTCCCTGAAGCTTTCTTT
CASSLLGQGVPEAFF
>TRBJ1-2|TRBD1|TRBV7-2|-
TGTGCCAGCAGCTTAGACCGCACAGGGGGCGCGGGTGGCTACACCTTC
CASSLDRTGGAGGYTF
>TRBJ2-7|-|TRBV7-2|-
TGTGCCAGCAGCTTAGGAGGAGCGTTGTACGAGCAGTACTTC
CASSLGGALYEQYF
>TRBJ2-5|-|TRBV30|once
TGTGCCAGAGGGAATGGGGAGACCCAGTACTTC
CARGNGETQYF
>TRBJ1-2|TRBD1|TRBV28|few
TGTGCCAGCAGTTTTCGGCTTACAGGGGGCAATGGCTACACCTTC
CASSFRLTGGNGYTF
>TRBJ2-5|TRBD2|TRBV28|-
TGTGCCAGCAGTTCCCCCGGACTAGCCAAGACCCAGTACTTC
CASSSPGLAKTQYF
>TRBJ2-6|TRBD1|TRBV5-1|-
TGCGCCAGCAGCCTGACAGGGGCCTTGCGGGCCAACGTCCTGACTTTC
CASSLTGALRANVLTF
>TRBJ1-4|-|TRBV7-9|-
TGTGCCAGCAGCTTAGGTTCTAACAATGAAAAACTGTTTTTT
CASSLGSNNEKLFF
>TRBJ2-3|-|TRBV5-5|few
TGTGCCAGCAGCTTGGAGGGGGTCCTCACAGATACGCAGTATTTT
CASSLEGVLTDTQYF
>TRBJ2-7|-|TRBV6-5|-
TGTGCCAGCAGTTACTCGAGCGGGTACTCCTACGAGCAGTACTTC
CASSYSSGYSYEQYF
>TRBJ2-7|TRBD2|TRBV27|-
TGTGCCAGCGGGACTAGCGGGAGTAGCGAGCAGTACTTC
CASGTSGSSEQYF
>TRBJ2-5|-|TRBV4-1|-
TGCGCCAGCAGCCAAGCGGGGCGGGGTACTTTGGAGACCCAGTACTTC
CASSQAGRGTLETQYF
>TRBJ1-5|-|TRBV2|-
TGTGCCAGCAGTGAAGCGATAGGGGTCAATCAGCCCCAGCATTTT
CASSEAIGVNQPQHF
>TRBJ2-1|-|TRBV14|-
TGTGCCAGCAGCTCAGGACAGACGCATATAGACGAGCAGTTCTTC
CASSSGQTHIDEQFF
>TRBJ2-7|TRBD1|TRBV27|-
TGTGCCAGCAGTTTAACTCGAGCCGGGACAGGGGGGAACGAGCAGTACTTC
CASSLTRAGTGGNEQYF
>TRBJ2-7|-|TRBV11-2|-
TGTGCCAGCAGCTTCTCTAGCCGAACCTCCTACGAGCAGTACTTC
CASSFSSRTSYEQYF
>TRBJ2-2|TRBD1|TRBV13|-
TGTGCCAGCAGACCACGGGACAGGGTAAACACCGGGGAGCTGTTTTTT
CASRPRDRVNTGELFF
>TRBJ1-5|TRBD1|TRBV19|-
TGTGCCAGTAGTACGGTTCAGGGGGTACGCAATCAGCCCCAGCATTTT
CASSTVQGVRNQPQHF
>TRBJ1-5|-|TRBV6-1|-
TGTGCCAGCAGTGAAGAGTACGGGGGAGGGGGCAATCAGCCCCAGCATTTT
CASSEEYGGGGNQPQHF
>TRBJ1-1|-|TRBV11-2|-
TGTGCCAGCAGCTTAGTGGGTGGGGCGGTTGAACGGTTGAACACTGAAGCTTTCTTT
CASSLVGGAVERLNTEAFF
>TRBJ2-3|-|TRBV27|-
TGTGCCAGCACCTTATCTTGGGGACACACAGATACGCAGTATTTT
CASTLSWGHTDTQYF
>TRBJ2-7|TRBD2|TRBV7-9|-
TGTGCCAGCAGCTTAAGACTAGCGAACGAGCAGTACTTC
CASSLRLANEQYF
>TRBJ1-1|-|TRBV13|few
TGTGCCAGCAGAACGCACGGGGATTTCGGTACTGAAGCTTTCTTT
CASRTHGDFGTEAFF
>TRBJ2-5|TRBD2|TRBV9|once
TGTGCCAGCAGCGCGACGCCTTATCCGAGCGGGGGTGCGGAGACCCAGTACTTC
CASSATPYPSGGAETQYF
>TRBJ1-1|TRBD1|TRBV11-2|-
TGTGCCAGCAGCCAGGACAGGCCCAACACTGAAGCTTTCTTT
CASSQDRPNTEAFF
>TRBJ2-7|TRBD1|TRBV11-2|-
TGTGCCAGCAGCTACGGGACAGGGAGCTACGAGCAGTACTTC
CASSYGTGSYEQYF
>TRBJ2-5|-|TRBV7-2|-
TGTGCCAGCAGCTTAGCGGGGAGTGATCAAGAGACCCAGTACTTC
CASSLAGSDQETQYF
>TRBJ2-7|TRBD1|TRBV7-2|once
TGTGCCAGCAGCCTAGGACAGGGGCTTAGTATCTCCTACGAGCAGTACTTC
CASSLGQGLSISYEQYF
>TRBJ2-2|TRBD2|TRBV5-1|-
TGCGCCAGCAGCTTACCCGGGACTAGCGGGGCCGGGGAGCTGTTTTTT
CASSLPGTSGAGELFF
>TRBJ1-3|-|TRBV4-3|few
TGCGCCAGCAGCCCCCAGGTCGGGGAAGCTGGAAACACCATATATTTT
CASSPQVGEAGNTIYF
>TRBJ2-5|TRBD2|TRBV7-9|-
TGTGCCAGCAGCTTAGTTGTCTGGTCTAGCGGGGTCCTCCAAGAGACCCAGTACTTC
CASSLVVWSSGVLQETQYF
>TRBJ1-5|TRBD1|TRBV7-9|few
TGTGCCAGCAGCTTAGGAGACAGGGGTAAGCAGCCCCAGCATTTT
CASSLGDRGKQPQHF
>TRBJ2-1|-|TRBV5-6|-
TGTGCCAGCAGCTTGACTACCCGGTACAATGAGCAGTTCTTC
CASSLTTRYNEQFF
>TRBJ1-3|-|TRBV7-9|-
TGTGCCAGCAGCCCTGCCAGGGGTTTTAGCTCTGGAAACACCATATATTTT
CASSPARGFSSGNTIYF
>TRBJ1-2|TRBD1|TRBV19|-
TGTGCCAGTAGTATAGATCGGACAGGGCAGGGCGGAGGCTACACCTTC
CASSIDRTGQGGGYTF
>TRBJ1-6|-|TRBV5-1|-
TGCGCCAGCAGCTTGAGGCAGGGGAGAGGTTCACCCCTCCACTTT
CASSLRQGRGSPLHF
>TRBJ1-2|TRBD1|TRBV5-4|-
TGTGCCAGCAGCTTGGGGGGGACAGCTAACTATGGCTACACCTTC
CASSLGGTANYGYTF
>TRBJ1-6|TRBD1|TRBV7-2|-
TGTGCCAGCAGCTTACGACAGGGCGGAGGATCACCCCTCCACTTT
CASSLRQGGGSPLHF
>TRBJ1-1|-|TRBV6-1|-
TGTGCCAGCTCCCTTCTATTACAGGGAACTGAAGCTTTCTTT
CASSLLLQGTEAFF
>TRBJ1-1|TRBD1|TRBV5-4|few
TGTGCCAGCAGCGTACTACAGGGGGCAATAAGGACTGAAGCTTTCTTT
CASSVLQGAIRTEAFF